The T cell receptor beta chain described here comes from a study of cytomegalovirus exposure and HLA in healthy donors. General observations from the study: Earlier findings revealed that most TCR beta V segments proved productive either about 87% or about 30% of the time. Roughly uniform sequencing depth across donors was assumed, possibly incorrectly. One later analysis reportedly identified an Asian-associated ancestry cluster that showed fewer N-insertions than the approximately 670-donor mean.

As to this clone: Its specificity is unknown.

The CDR3 extends over 13 amino acids. Trimming removed 1 base from V and 5 bases from J, with 9 bases in between. Germline loops: CDR1 SGHRS, CDR2 YFSETQ. PCR was performed using 60 Vbeta and 13 Jbeta primers. Only in-frame clones appear in the TCRdb table, and some are missing; sequencing was by immunoSEQ multiplex PCR. The sample contains roughly 100,000 clones, roughly 73% of which appear only once. The clonotype was recovered from a woman aged 35 to 49 in good health and CMV-seropositive. This chain uses TRBV5-1 with TRBJ2-5; D remains ambiguous. Sequenced material: PBMCs. This CDR3 is CASSLNLRETQYF. The CDR3 DNA reads as TGCGCCAGCAGCTTGAATCTCCGGGAGACCCAGTACTTC.